These 8 T cell receptor beta chains were all obtained from the same sample, sequenced in a study of glioma-infiltrating T cells after dendritic cell vaccination (dated by TCRdb to 2016 to 2018). The time point label on this specimen signifies: after dendritic cell vaccination, including at tumor progression/relapse. Libraries were prepared through the immunoSEQ multiplex PCR assay. Entries here come from immuneACCESS through TCRdb and include only in-frame sequences with V and J called. Some clones fail to appear in such tables; in the studies checked, an unresolved V gene covers under half of the shortfall, and the cause of the remainder is unknown. Within this sample are fewer than 95,000 clones, with roughly 85% of them counted one time only. 8.5% of the sample rests with the top ten. The sample here was blood, taken after dendritic cell vaccination. Receptors originate from a human donor with glioblastoma.

CDR3 amino acids: CASSLVTGYYGYTF. The CDR3 nucleotides read TGTGCCAGCAGTTTAGTGACAGGGTACTATGGCTACACCTTC. The chain uses TRBV28 and TRBJ1-2, with 7 bases fitting TRBD1. The trim removed 2 bases at V and 3 bases at J, leaving 3 bases unmatched. The CDR3 consists of 14 residues. Germline CDR1 is MDHEN and CDR2 is SYDVKM.

This clone was detected once. This chain links TRBV2 with TRBJ1-6, with D unresolved. CDR1 and CDR2 from the germline V gene are SNHLY and FYNNEI. V was shortened by 6 bases and J by 5 bases, with 11 bases between the two germline ends. This CDR3 is built from 14 residues. The CDR3 loop reads CASRGRRDNSPLHF. The CDR3 nucleotides are TGTGCCAGCAGGGGTAGGCGGGATAATTCACCCCTCCACTTT.

This clone has more than one count but fewer than ten. The chain employs TRBV4-1 and TRBJ2-5, with TRBD1 as a possible D gene (6 bases). The CDR3 sequence is 15 residues long. Germline assignment: CDR1 MGHRA and CDR2 YSYEKL. V lost 4 bases, J lost 2 bases, and 14 bases lay in between. The chain's CDR3 is CASSPTGNFQETQYF. DNA for the CDR3: TGCGCCAGCAGCCCCACAGGGAACTTTCAAGAGACCCAGTACTTC.

The chain is built from TRBV18 and TRBJ2-7; the D gene is possibly TRBD2 (6 bases). Germline CDR1 reads KGHSH; CDR2 reads LQKENI. The ends were cut back, 2 bases at V and 5 bases at J, with 7 bases in the middle. The CDR3 length is 12 residues. CDR3 sequence reads: CASSPGGDEQYF. The CDR3 coding sequence is TGTGCCAGCTCACCAGGAGGGGACGAGCAGTACTTC. The whole variable domain, filled in from reference TRBV18 and TRBJ2-7, reads NAGVMQNPRHLVRRRGQEARLRCSPMKGHSHVYWYRQLPEEGLKFMVYLQKENIIDESGMPKERFSAEFPKEGPSILRIQQVVRGDSAAYFCASSPGGDEQYFGPGTRLTVT.

This sequence joins TRBV28 and TRBJ2-1; 7 nucleotides align to TRBD1. Germline assignment: CDR1 MDHEN and CDR2 SYDVKM. The CDR3 runs to 13 residues. Unmatched junction bases numbered 4, after V lost 5 bases and J lost 6 bases. Here the CDR3 DNA reads TGTGCCAGCAGTACACAGGGGCCCAATGAGCAGTTCTTC. It codes for CASSTQGPNEQFF.

The chain links TRBV13 to TRBJ2-7, with TRBD1 as a possible D gene (5 bases). The CDR3 length is 13 residues. The V and J ends lost 5 bases and 3 bases respectively, with 11 bases between them. Germline V lookup: CDR1 PRHDT, CDR2 FYEKMQ (reference sequence). CDR3 amino acids: CASSLGQGYEQYF. The CDR3 DNA is TGTGCCAGCAGCCTCGGGCAGGGCTACGAGCAGTACTTC.

In its sample, this clone was seen a few times. Other DNA sequences in this sample translate to the same CDR3. V usage is TRBV6-1 and J usage is TRBJ1-3, with D uncertain. The CDR3 is 13 residues long. Trimming cost V 2 bases and J 1 base, with 3 bases left between them. The germline V gene encodes CDR1 MNHNS and CDR2 SASEGT. This CDR3 reads CASSERSGNTIYF. CDR3 sequence (DNA): TGTGCCAGCAGTGAACGGTCTGGAAACACCATATATTTT.

The chain joins TRBV9 to TRBJ2-1, with TRBD2 identical over 11 bases. The CDR3 sequence is 18 residues long. The V segment lost 0 bases and the J segment 4 bases; nucleotides outside the gene matches: 9. From germline, CDR1 is SGDLS and CDR2 YYNGEE. The CDR3 here is CASSVATGVAGGYNEQFF. CDR3 in DNA: TGTGCCAGCAGCGTAGCTACGGGGGTAGCGGGGGGGTACAATGAGCAGTTCTTC.